This TCR beta chain was recovered during a study of early T cells in non-severe SARS-CoV-2 infection. On the study more broadly: Unsorted whole blood bulk RNA was sequenced, with unpaired chains.

cDNA molecules, individually, were tagged with unique molecular identifiers. TCRdb re-derived calls from the 5' RACE reads in MiXCR, one entry per CDR3 protein. The repertoire has tens of thousands of distinct CDR3 sequences, around 4.8% of them found once; the top ten carry less than 8.5%. With respect to this clonotype: What it binds is unknown.

Whole-study findings and limits: The VDJdb matching leaned toward anti-spike CD8 responses and overlooked private and CD4 specificities.

Trimming took off 1 base at V and 2 bases at J, with 12 bases between the two ends. The CDR3 spans 15 residues. Germline-derived CDR1 and CDR2 are MNHNS and SASEGT. The chain is built from TRBV6-1 and TRBJ2-7; TRBD2 is a possible D gene (6 bases). Sequencing input: whole blood. The clonotype comes from an adult who was a healthcare worker with PCR-confirmed SARS-CoV-2 infection or an uninfected control (not recorded which). CDR3 sequence (DNA): TGTGCCAGCAGTGAAGGAGGACTACCAACCTACGAGCAGTACTTC. It is translated as CASSEGGLPTYEQYF.